This TCR beta chain was profiled in a study of cytotoxic CD8 clonotypes in ibrutinib-treated CLL. The intended depth for sequencing was 1 in 200,000 to 1 in 1 million T cells. Method: immunoSEQ multiplex PCR; TCRdb's copy keeps in-frame clones and lacks some. The data contain about 140,000 clones, around three quarters of them singletons. TCR beta libraries used about 1.9 micrograms of DNA from cryopreserved PBMCs. The ends lost 1 base at V and 7 bases at J; junction bases unmatched: 7. The CDR3 covers 14 residues. Germline V lookup: CDR1 MGHRA, CDR2 YSYEKL. Overall study findings and caveats: Pretreatment clonality was elevated relative to age-matched healthy donors and paralleled circulating CD8+ T-cell counts.

Concerning this clone: Its antigen remains unknown.

This sequence originates from a human donor with chronic lymphocytic leukemia. The sample here was PBMCs, taken after 12 months of ibrutinib treatment. The V call is TRBV4-1, the J call TRBJ2-7, with TRBD2 matching 7 bases. The CDR3 DNA follows: TGCGCCAGCAGCCAAGGGGAGGGGTTGGGAGAGCAGTACTTC. Amino acids: CASSQGEGLGEQYF.